The present entry profiles one T cell receptor (beta chain) with its context. Antigen: not known. The entry originates in a study of T-cell memory formation after mild COVID-19. Broader study findings: Clonal second-wave expansions that peaked on day 37 had unconfirmed SARS-CoV-2 specificity. Pre-infection memory harbored some responding clones, suggesting cross-reactive memory joined. Shrinking CD4+ clones resided mostly in CM and EM, and CD8+ ones in EMRA.

Trimming removed 8 bases from V and 6 bases from J; junction bases left unmatched: 9. The length of the CDR3 is 15 residues. Germline assignment: CDR1 MNHEY and CDR2 SMNVEV (reference sequence). Each CDR3 protein gets one entry after TCRdb re-called the 5' RACE reads with MiXCR. Among 350,000 to 500,000 distinct CDR3 sequences listed, roughly 18% were seen once. This chain connects TRBV27 to TRBJ2-2, with 10 nucleotides matching TRBD2. This receptor was taken from a man aged 18-30 years who had mild COVID-19 (a few samples of this study predate the infection). Cell type and time point are not known. Sequencing input: PBMCs or a T cell subset sorted from them (not recorded which). CDR3 DNA: TGTGCCAGCGGATCCAGACTAGCGGGCGCCGGGGAGCTGTTTTTT. Protein product: CASGSRLAGAGELFF.